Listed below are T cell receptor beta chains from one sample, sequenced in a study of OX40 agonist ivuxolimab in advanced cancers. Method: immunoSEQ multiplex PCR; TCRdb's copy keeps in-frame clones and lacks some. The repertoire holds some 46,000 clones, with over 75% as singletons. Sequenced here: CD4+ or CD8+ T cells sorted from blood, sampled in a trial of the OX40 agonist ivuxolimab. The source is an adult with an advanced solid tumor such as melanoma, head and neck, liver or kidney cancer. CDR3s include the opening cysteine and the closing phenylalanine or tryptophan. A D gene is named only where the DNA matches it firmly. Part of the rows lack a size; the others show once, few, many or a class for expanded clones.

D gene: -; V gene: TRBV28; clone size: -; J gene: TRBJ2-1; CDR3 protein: CASSLSYEQFF; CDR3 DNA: TGTGCCAGCAGTTTAAGTTATGAGCAGTTCTTC
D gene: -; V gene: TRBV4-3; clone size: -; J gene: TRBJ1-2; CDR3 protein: CASSPGKVDGYTF; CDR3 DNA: TGCGCCAGCAGCCCAGGGAAGGTAGATGGCTACACCTTC
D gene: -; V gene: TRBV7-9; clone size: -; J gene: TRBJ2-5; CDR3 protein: CASSSLGETQYF; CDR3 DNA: TGTGCCAGCAGCTCGCTCGGGGAGACCCAGTACTTC
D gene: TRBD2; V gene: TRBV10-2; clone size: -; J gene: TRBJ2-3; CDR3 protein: CASLGGKVAGGSSTDTQYF; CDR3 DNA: TGCGCCAGTCTTGGCGGAAAGGTAGCGGGGGGATCTAGCACAGATACGCAGTATTTT
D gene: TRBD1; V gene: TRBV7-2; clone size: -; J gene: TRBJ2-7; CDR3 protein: CASSLAQGQGFSYEQYF; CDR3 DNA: TGTGCCAGCAGCTTAGCGCAGGGACAGGGGTTTTCCTACGAGCAGTACTTC
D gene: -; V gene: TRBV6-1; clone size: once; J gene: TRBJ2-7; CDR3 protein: CASQEVQEQYF; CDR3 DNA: TGTGCCAGCCAGGAGGTTCAAGAGCAGTACTTC
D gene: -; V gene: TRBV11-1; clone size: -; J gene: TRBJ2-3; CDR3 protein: CASSPTGPPADTQYF; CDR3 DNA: TGTGCCAGCAGCCCGACGGGTCCGCCGGCAGATACGCAGTATTTT
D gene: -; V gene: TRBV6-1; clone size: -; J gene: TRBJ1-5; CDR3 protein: CATRILYSNQPQHF; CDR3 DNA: TGTGCCACGAGGATACTCTATAGCAATCAGCCCCAGCATTTT
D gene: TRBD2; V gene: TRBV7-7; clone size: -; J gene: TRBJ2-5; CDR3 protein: CASSITSGGVYF; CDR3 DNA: TGTGCCAGCAGCATCACTAGCGGGGGGGTGTACTTC
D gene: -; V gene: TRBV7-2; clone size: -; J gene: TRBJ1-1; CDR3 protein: CASSLRRAKNTEAFF; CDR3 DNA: TGTGCCAGCAGCTTACGACGGGCAAAGAACACTGAAGCTTTCTTT
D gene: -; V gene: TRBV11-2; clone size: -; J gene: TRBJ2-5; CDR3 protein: CASSLVGETQYF; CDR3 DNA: TGTGCCAGCAGCTTAGTAGGAGAGACCCAGTACTTC
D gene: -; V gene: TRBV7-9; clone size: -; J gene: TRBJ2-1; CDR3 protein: CASSFEGNEQFF; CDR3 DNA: TGTGCCAGCAGCTTTGAGGGAAATGAGCAGTTCTTC
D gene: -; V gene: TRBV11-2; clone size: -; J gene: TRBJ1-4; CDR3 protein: CASSLKDKQEKLFF; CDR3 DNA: TGTGCCAGCAGCTTAAAAGACAAGCAAGAAAAACTGTTTTTT
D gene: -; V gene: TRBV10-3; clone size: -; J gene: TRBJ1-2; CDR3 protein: CAIGKIDRPSRYGYTF; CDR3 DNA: TGTGCCATCGGAAAAATCGACAGGCCCTCGAGATATGGCTACACCTTC
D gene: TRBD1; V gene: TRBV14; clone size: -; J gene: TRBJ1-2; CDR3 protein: CASSQRGRTYGYTF; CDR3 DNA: TGTGCCAGCAGCCAGAGGGGGCGTACCTATGGCTACACCTTC
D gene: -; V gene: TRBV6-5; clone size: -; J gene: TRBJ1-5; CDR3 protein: CASWGGSNQPQHF; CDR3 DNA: TGTGCCAGCTGGGGAGGTAGCAATCAGCCCCAGCATTTT
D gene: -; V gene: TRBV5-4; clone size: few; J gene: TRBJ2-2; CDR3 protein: CASSVGSDTGELFF; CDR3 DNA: TGTGCCAGCAGCGTAGGATCCGACACCGGGGAGCTGTTTTTT
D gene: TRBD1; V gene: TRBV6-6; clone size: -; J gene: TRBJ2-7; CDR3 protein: CASSTGQVTYEQYF; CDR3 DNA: TGTGCCAGCAGTACCGGACAGGTCACCTACGAGCAGTACTTC
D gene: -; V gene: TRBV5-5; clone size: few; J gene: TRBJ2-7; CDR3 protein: CASSQERGAYEQYF; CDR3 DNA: TGTGCCAGCAGCCAAGAAAGGGGCGCCTACGAGCAGTACTTC
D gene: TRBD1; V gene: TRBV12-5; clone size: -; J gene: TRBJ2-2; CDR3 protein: CASPVAGQENTGELFF; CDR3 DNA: TGTGCTAGTCCCGTTGCCGGACAGGAGAACACCGGGGAGCTGTTTTTT
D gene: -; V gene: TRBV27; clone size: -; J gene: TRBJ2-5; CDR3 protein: CASSSQLRVGQETQYF; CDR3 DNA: TGTGCCAGCAGCTCACAGTTGAGGGTCGGGCAAGAGACCCAGTACTTC
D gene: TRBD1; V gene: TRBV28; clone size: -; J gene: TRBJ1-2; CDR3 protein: CASSLTGIGDYGYTF; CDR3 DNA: TGTGCCAGCAGTTTGACAGGGATTGGCGACTATGGCTACACCTTC
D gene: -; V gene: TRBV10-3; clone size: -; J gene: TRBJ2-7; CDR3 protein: CAISDWKQGYEQYF; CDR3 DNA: TGTGCCATCAGTGATTGGAAACAGGGCTACGAGCAGTACTTC